This note documents a single T cell receptor beta chain sequence. A few counts support this clonotype. Its antigen target is currently unknown. It has no much larger one-base neighbor in the sample; base qualities were not kept. Receptor amplification or capture employed multiplex PCR. The sequencer was an Illumina HiSeq 4000. iRepertoire HTBI primers and Arm-PCR amplification of CDR3 regions were used to construct TCR beta libraries. Before sequencing, the PCR products underwent gel purification. On the study's bioinformatics: Across samples, around 58 TRBV and 14 TRBJ segments were identified and used for gene usage analysis of CDR3 amino acid clonotypes. Filtered high-quality paired reads were merged into contigs using COPE and FqMerger. Contigs were aligned with BLAST to IMGT TRBV, TRBD and TRBJ reference genes, and CDR3 was defined per IMGT. Highly expanded clones were defined as clonotypes with a frequency above 0.1%. Repertoire diversity was measured by Shannon entropy, and V-J evenness by the Gini coefficient. A clonotype found in more than one individual was treated as public. The public reads were reprocessed in TCRdb via fastp at Q25 and MiXCR, keeping in-frame beta chains. Here each entry gathers all rows of one CDR3 protein and keeps the most common genes and DNA. The V and J calls and clone size are TCRdb's, not the authors'. The table for this sample lists roughly 610,000 distinct CDR3 sequences; under 20% of them were counted only once. About 17% of the sample belongs to the ten largest clones.

Taken from the germline V gene, the CDR1 and CDR2 loops are SGDLS and YYNGEE. V sheds 0 bases and J sheds 4 bases, leaving 16 bases between their ends. Including the terminal cysteine and phenylalanine, the CDR3 comprises 16 residues. The DNA shown is the 48-base CDR3, in frame from base 1. The data are from a study of regulatory T cells in long-lasting Graves disease (dated by TCRdb to about 2021). With regard to the full study: In the newly diagnosed Graves' disease group, patients had been taking antithyroid drugs for less than 3 months. Patients with persistent Graves' disease were compared with patients with newly diagnosed Graves' disease using TCR sequencing and RNA sequencing of peripheral blood. The study took place in China and was registered as a clinical trial. A total of around 35 samples were covered by TCR sequencing, comprising some 13 persistent and around 20 newly diagnosed Graves' disease patients.

The time point label here, explained by the study, means: newly diagnosed GD, antithyroid drugs for less than 3 months. For both TCR sequencing and RNA sequencing, RNA was extracted from PBMCs in TRIzol. Graves' disease was diagnosed according to American Thyroid Association guidelines. The patients came from an endocrinology department in Xi'an, China. From each patient, approximately 10 milliliters of peripheral blood was collected into an EDTA anticoagulant tube. PBMCs were isolated by Ficoll Paque Plus density gradient separation without further T cell sorting. An Agilent 2100 Bioanalyzer and agarose gel were used to assess RNA quality, and a NanoDrop 2000 was used to measure RNA concentration. What the work shows at the level of the full study, not this receptor alone: A larger number of public clonotypes was shared among persistent patients (fewer than 3,000) than among newly diagnosed patients (around 970). Sequencing and analysis were restricted to the TCR beta chain. Compared with newly diagnosed patients, patients with persistent Graves' disease had lower TCR Shannon entropy and fewer highly expanded clones, which suggests clonal expansion. Because the primary lesion, thyroid tissue, could not be accessed, the study looked at peripheral blood alone. The authors noted that the small sample size was a limitation that may lower accuracy. TRBV28, TRBJ1-2 and TRBJ2-5 were preferentially used in persistent disease, while TRBV20-1 and TRBJ2-1 were favored in newly diagnosed disease.

The same sample was also studied in work on T cells in Graves' hyperthyroidism and ophthalmopathy. Looking at the second paper: A patient counted as having stable Graves' hyperthyroidism if no progression to ophthalmopathy occurred over 18 months of follow-up. Hyperthyroidism patients were newly diagnosed, had a disease duration of under 2 months, and were aged 18 to 65 years. Exclusion was applied to patients with uncontrolled infections, other autoimmune diseases, pregnancy or lactation. Diagnoses were established on the basis of clinical symptoms, serum thyroxine and TRAb, thyroid ultrasound, and orbital computed tomography. The TCR CDR3 was subjected to a first round of RT-PCR using the HTBI primer set and the Qiagen OneStep RT-PCR kit. Most expanded thyroid clonotypes (frequency above 0.001) were also detected in blood, a finding suggesting that blood repertoires may reflect thyroid immune responses. Ophthalmopathy was separated from stable hyperthyroidism by a 13 V-J signature model, with around 90% sensitivity and roughly 81% specificity obtained in cross-validation and 80%/75% obtained in testing. In validation, the model predicted progression to ophthalmopathy a median of approximately 6.3 months before onset, with over 60% sensitivity and roughly 77% specificity. TCR V-J signatures able to tell the groups apart were searched for in a discovery cohort of 90 to 100 patients, of whom more than 40 had Graves' ophthalmopathy and around 58 had stable Graves' hyperthyroidism. Whether ophthalmopathy could be predicted prospectively was tested in an independent validation cohort made up of fewer than 20 hyperthyroidism patients plus 17 patients who later progressed to ophthalmopathy. The roughly 100 discovery patients were randomly divided into training and test sets at a 7:3 ratio. In about 6 Graves' hyperthyroidism patients, the study also compared T-cell repertoires from thyroid tissue with T-cell repertoires from blood. After sampling, hyperthyroidism patients received methimazole starting at 30 mg daily, and ophthalmopathy patients received high-dose intravenous methylprednisolone. Libraries were constructed in a second round of multiplex PCR, after which size selection and purification were performed. Sequencing of the libraries was done on an Illumina HiSeq2000 using paired-end 100 bp reads. SOAPnuke was used to process the raw data, removing reads that contained adapters or uncalled bases, had a mean Phred below 15, or lacked an exact match to the constant primer or identifier. COPE v1.2.5 was used to merge the high-quality paired reads, and each unique nucleotide sequence was defined as a clonotype. MiTCR v1.1 was used to align clonotypes to the IMGT TRBV, TRBD and TRBJ reference segments. The analysis included only V-J combinations with a frequency above 0.0001, which together covered roughly 99% of the repertoires. The TCS score was defined as the ratio of F50 (clonal expansion) to E x V (chaos), calculated using BLOSUM62-based TCRdist between CDR3 peptides within each V-J. Welch's t-statistics and random forest reduced 500 to 650 V-J features to roughly 13, which were used in a naive Bayes classifier (R e1071). No statistical method was used to set the sample size in advance, and investigators knew the group allocation. The paper reports TCR Vbeta CDR3 sequencing of some 140 peripheral blood samples: approximately 43 ophthalmopathy, roughly 74 hyperthyroidism and approximately 17 progressor patients.

Here the chain combines TRBV9 and TRBJ1-1; TRBD1 is perhaps the D gene, given 6 matching bases. The source of this sequence is a young woman with Graves disease. Donor details come from another sample of the same person, matched by shared clones. Specimen: peripheral blood mononuclear cells (PBMCs), collected at new diagnosis, from a patient treated with antithyroid drugs. The DNA sequence is given as TGTGCCAGCAGCGTAGAGGGGGGCGTATTAGGCACTGAAGCTTTCTTT. It codes for CASSVEGGVLGTEAFF. With the rest looked up from the reference TRBV9 and TRBJ1-1 genes rather than sequenced, the full variable domain is DSGVTQTPKHLITATGQRVTLRCSPRSGDLSVYWYQQSLDQGLQFLIQYYNGEERAKGNILERFSAQQFPDLHSELNLSSLELGDSALYFCASSVEGGVLGTEAFFGQGTRLTVV.